This T cell receptor (beta chain) emerged from a study of vaccination and CD4 T cells after COVID-19. TCRdb recomputed calls from the PCR reads with MiXCR, one row per CDR3 protein. The table has approximately 29,000 distinct CDR3 sequences, 50% seen once; the top ten hold under 6.5%. Time point described: late sampling 161 to 241 days after vaccination in a few convalescent patients. The CDR3 is 12 residues long. Trimming cost V 6 bases and J 11 bases, with 14 bases left between them. The germline V gene has CDR1 MDHEN and CDR2 SYDVKM. The TCR originated in a human donor who had recovered from COVID-19. The sample consisted of CD4+ T cells from blood, taken about 7 months after SARS-CoV-2 vaccination. This sequence joins TRBV28 and TRBJ1-3; D is ambiguous. The DNA of the CDR3 is TGTGCCAGCAGCCCCCCTTACCGGGCCATATATTTT. It encodes CASSPPYRAIYF.